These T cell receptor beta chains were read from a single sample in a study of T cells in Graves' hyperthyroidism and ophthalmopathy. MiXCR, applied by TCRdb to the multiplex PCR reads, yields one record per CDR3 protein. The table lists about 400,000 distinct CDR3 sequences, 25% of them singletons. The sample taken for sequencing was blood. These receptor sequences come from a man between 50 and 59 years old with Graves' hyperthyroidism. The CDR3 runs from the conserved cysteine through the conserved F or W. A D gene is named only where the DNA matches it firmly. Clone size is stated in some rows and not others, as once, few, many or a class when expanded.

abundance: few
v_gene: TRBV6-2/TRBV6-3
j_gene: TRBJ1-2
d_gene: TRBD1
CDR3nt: TGTGCCAGCAGGAAGGGACAGCACTCTAACTATGGCTACACCTTC
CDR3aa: CASRKGQHSNYGYTF

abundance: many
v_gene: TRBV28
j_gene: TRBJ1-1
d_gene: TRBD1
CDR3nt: TGTGCCAGCAGGGATCTTTCAGGGGGCGCGCCCACTGAAGCTTTCTTT
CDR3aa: CASRDLSGGAPTEAFF

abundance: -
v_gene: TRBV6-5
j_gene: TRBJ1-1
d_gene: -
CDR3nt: TGTGCCAGCAGTTACGGGCAGAAGAACACTGAAGCTTTCTTT
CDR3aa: CASSYGQKNTEAFF

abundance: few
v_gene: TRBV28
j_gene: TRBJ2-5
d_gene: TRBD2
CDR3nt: TGTGCCAGCAGTTTATATCGTCTGGGACTAGCGGACGGGAAGACCCAGTACTTC
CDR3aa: CASSLYRLGLADGKTQYF

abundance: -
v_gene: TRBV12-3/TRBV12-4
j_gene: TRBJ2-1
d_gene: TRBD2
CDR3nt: TGTGCCAGCAGTTTAGAAGGAGGGAGGGCCAGGAATGAGCAGTTCTTC
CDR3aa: CASSLEGGRARNEQFF

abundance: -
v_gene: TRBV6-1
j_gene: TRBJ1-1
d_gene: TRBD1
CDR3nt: TGTGCCAGCAGTGAAGACAGGGGAACTGAAGCTTTCTTT
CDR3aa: CASSEDRGTEAFF

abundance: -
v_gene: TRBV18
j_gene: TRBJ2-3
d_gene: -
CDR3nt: TGTGCCAGCTCACCACCGGGCTACAGCACAGATACGCAGTATTTT
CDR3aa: CASSPPGYSTDTQYF

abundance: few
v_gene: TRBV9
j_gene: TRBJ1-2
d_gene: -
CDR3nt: TGTGCCAGCCGGAGGGGGGAGGCCAACTATGGCTACACCTTC
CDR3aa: CASRRGEANYGYTF

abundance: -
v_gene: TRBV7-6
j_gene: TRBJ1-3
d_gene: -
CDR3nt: TGTGCCAGCAGCTTAGGAGGTTTTACTGGAAACACCATATATTTT
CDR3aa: CASSLGGFTGNTIYF

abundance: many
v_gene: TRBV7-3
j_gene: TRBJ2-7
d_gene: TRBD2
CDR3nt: TGTGCCAGCAGCTTCGGAGGGACTAGCGGAGACGAGCAGTACTTC
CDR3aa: CASSFGGTSGDEQYF

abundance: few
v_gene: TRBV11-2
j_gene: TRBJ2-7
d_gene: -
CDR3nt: TGTGCCAGCAGCTTAGAGGTCGGTTCCTACGAGCAGTACTTC
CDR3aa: CASSLEVGSYEQYF

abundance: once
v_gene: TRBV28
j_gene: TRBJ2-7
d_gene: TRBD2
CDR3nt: TGTGCCAGCAGTCATATACTAGCGGGAGAACGCTACAGCTCCTACGAGCAGTACTTC
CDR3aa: CASSHILAGERYSSYEQYF

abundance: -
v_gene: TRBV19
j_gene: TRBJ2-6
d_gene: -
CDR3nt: TGTGCCAGTACCTTCGCTGGGGCCAACGTCCTGACTTTC
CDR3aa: CASTFAGANVLTF

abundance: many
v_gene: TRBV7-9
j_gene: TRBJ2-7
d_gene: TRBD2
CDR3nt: TGTGCCAGCAGCTTCATAGCGGGCGAAACCTACGAGCAGTACTTC
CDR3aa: CASSFIAGETYEQYF

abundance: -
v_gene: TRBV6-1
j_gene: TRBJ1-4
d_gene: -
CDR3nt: TGTGCCAGCAGTGGGGGCGTCCAGGGGGAAAAACTGTTTTTT
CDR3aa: CASSGGVQGEKLFF

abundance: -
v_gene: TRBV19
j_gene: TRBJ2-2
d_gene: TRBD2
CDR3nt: TGTGCCAGTAGTACTAGCGGGATCGTCACCGGGGAGCTGTTTTTT
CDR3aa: CASSTSGIVTGELFF

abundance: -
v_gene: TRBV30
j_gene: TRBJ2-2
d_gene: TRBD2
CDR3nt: TGTGCCTGGACCCCTTTAGCGGGAACATCCACCGGGGAGCTGTTTTTT
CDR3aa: CAWTPLAGTSTGELFF

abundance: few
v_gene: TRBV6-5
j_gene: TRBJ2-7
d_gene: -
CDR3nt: TGTGCCAGCAGTTACAGCAGGGCCCAGGTCTACGAGCAGTACTTC
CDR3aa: CASSYSRAQVYEQYF

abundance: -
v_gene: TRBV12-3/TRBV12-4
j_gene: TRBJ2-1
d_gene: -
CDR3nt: TGTGCCAGCAGTCCTCGGACCGCCCCTCTCAATGAGCAGTTCTTC
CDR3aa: CASSPRTAPLNEQFF

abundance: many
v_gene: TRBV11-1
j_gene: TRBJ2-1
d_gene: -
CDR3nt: TGTGCCAGCAGCTTAATCCGCCGGGCCCCCTACAATGAGCAGTTCTTC
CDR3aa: CASSLIRRAPYNEQFF

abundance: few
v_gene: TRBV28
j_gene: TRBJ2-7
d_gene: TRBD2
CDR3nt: TGTGCCAGCAGTTTGCGGGAGGCAATCTACGAGCAGTACTTC
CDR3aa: CASSLREAIYEQYF

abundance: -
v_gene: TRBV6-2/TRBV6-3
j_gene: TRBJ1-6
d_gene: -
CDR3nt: TGTGCCAGCAAGCAAACCAGATTGAATAATTCACCCCTCCACTTT
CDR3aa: CASKQTRLNNSPLHF

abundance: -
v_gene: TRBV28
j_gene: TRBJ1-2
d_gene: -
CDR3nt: TGTGCCAGCAGTTACTCGAGGGGAAGCCACACCTTC
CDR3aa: CASSYSRGSHTF

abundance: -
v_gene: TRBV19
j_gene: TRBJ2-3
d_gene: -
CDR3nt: TGTGCCAGTAGTATCCCCGGGAGAGGTGATACGCAGTATTTT
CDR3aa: CASSIPGRGDTQYF

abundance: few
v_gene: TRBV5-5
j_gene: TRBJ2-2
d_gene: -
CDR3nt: TGTGCCAGCAGCTTCGTGACGAACACCGGGGAGCTGTTTTTT
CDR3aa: CASSFVTNTGELFF

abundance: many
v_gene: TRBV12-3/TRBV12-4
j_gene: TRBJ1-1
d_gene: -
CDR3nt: TGTGCCAGCAGTTTAAAAGGGAGAGCGAACACTGAAGCTTTCTTT
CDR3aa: CASSLKGRANTEAFF

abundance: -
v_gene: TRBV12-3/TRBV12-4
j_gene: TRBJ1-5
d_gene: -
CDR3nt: TGTGCCAGCAGGGGCGGACCGGTGGGCCAGCCCCAGCATTTT
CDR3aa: CASRGGPVGQPQHF

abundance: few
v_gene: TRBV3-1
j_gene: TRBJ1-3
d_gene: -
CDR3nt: TGTGCCAGCAACCCAGGGACTGGAAACACCATATATTTT
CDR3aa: CASNPGTGNTIYF

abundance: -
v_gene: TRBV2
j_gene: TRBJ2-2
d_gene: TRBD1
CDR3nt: TGTGCCAGCAGTGAAGCCTTTGGACAGGGCAGGAGACTGTTTTTT
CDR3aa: CASSEAFGQGRRLFF

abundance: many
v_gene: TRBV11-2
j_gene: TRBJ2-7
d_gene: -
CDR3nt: TGTGCCAGCAGCTTTGAGGGAGCTACCTACGAGCAGTACTTC
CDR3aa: CASSFEGATYEQYF

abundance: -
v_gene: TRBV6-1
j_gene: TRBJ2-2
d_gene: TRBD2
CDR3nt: TGTGCCACCACCCGGACTAGCGGGAGAGTAGGCACCGGGGAGCTGTTTTTT
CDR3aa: CATTRTSGRVGTGELFF

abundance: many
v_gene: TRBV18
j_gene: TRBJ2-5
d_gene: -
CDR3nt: TGTGCCAGCTCACCGGACGGGAGTCAAGAGACCCAGTACTTC
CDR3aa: CASSPDGSQETQYF